A single T cell receptor (beta chain) is shown here with its context. These data come from a study of blood T cells in healthy people across ages. PCR was performed a second time for about 7 to 11 cycles using a sample-barcoded 5' primer and a J-beta primer mix. A single record per CDR3 protein comes from TCRdb applying MiXCR to the 5' RACE reads. The sample includes roughly 1,500,000 distinct CDR3 sequences, 35% to 45% seen only once; the top ten take 7.9%. The CDR3 runs to 18 residues. CDR1 is SGHRS, CDR2 YFSETQ, per germline. V dropped 0 bases and J dropped 2 bases, with 18 bases sitting between them.

Material: blood. This chain joins TRBV5-1 and TRBJ2-1, with D possibly being TRBD1 (5 bases). The receptor comes from a woman aged 18-35 years in good health. DNA of the CDR3: TGCGCCAGCAGCTTGGCCTCTCCGGCAGGGCCAACCTACAATGAGCAGTTCTTC. Protein: CASSLASPAGPTYNEQFF.